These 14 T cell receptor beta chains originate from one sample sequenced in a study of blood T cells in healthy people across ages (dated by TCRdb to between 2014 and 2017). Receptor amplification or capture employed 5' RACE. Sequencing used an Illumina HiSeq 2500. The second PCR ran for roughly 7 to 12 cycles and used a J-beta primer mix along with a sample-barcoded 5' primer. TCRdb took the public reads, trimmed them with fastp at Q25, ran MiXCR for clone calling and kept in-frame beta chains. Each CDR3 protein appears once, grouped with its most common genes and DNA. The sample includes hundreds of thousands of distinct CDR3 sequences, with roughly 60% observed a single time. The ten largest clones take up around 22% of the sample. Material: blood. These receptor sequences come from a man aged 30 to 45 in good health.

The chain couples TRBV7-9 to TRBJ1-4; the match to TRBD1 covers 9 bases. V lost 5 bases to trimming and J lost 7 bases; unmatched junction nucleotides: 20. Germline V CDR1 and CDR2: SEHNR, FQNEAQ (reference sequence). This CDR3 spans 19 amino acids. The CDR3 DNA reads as TGTGCCAGCAGCCCAGGGGTAGGGACAGGGAGGACCTTCGGTGAAAAACTGTTTTTT. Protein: CASSPGVGTGRTFGEKLFF. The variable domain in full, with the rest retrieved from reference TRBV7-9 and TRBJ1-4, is DTGVSQNPRHKITKRGQNVTFRCDPISEHNRLYWYRQTLGQGPEFLTYFQNEAQLEKSRLLSDRFSAERPKGSFSTLEIQRTEQGDSAMYLCASSPGVGTGRTFGEKLFFGSGTQLSVL.

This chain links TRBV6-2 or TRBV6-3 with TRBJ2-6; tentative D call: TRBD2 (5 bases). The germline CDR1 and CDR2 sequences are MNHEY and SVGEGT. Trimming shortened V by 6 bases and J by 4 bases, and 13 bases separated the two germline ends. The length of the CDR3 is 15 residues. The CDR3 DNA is TGTGCCAGCAGCCTACAAGCGGTCGGGGCCAACGTCCTGACTTTC. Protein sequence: CASSLQAVGANVLTF.

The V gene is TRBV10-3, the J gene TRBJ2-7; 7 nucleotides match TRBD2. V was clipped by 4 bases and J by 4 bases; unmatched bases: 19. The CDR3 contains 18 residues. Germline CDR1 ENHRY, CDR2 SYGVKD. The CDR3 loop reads CAISGRKTGTINVYEQYF. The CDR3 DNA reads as TGTGCCATCAGTGGGCGCAAAACCGGGACTATAAACGTTTACGAGCAGTACTTC.

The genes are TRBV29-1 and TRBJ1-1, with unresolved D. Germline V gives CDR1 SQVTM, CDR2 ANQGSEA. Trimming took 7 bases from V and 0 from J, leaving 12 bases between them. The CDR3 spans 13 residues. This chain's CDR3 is CSAEEYMNTEAFF. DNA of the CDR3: TGCAGCGCCGAGGAATACATGAACACTGAAGCTTTCTTT. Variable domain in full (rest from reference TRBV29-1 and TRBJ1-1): SAVISQKPSRDICQRGTSLTIQCQVDSQVTMMFWYRQQPGQSLTLIATANQGSEATYESGFVIDKFPISRPNLTFSTLTVSNMSPEDSSIYLCSAEEYMNTEAFFGQGTRLTVV.

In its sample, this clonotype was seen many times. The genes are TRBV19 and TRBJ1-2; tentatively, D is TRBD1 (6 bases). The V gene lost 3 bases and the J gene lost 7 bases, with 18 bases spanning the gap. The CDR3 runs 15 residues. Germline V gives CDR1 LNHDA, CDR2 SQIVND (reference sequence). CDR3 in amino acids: CASSMGADRRRGYTF. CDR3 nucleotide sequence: TGTGCCAGTAGTATGGGCGCTGACAGGCGGCGTGGCTACACCTTC. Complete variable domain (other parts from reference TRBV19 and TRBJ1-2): DGGITQSPKYLFRKEGQNVTLSCEQNLNHDAMYWYRQDPGQGLRLIYYSQIVNDFQKGDIAEGYSVSREKKESFPLTVTSAQKNPTAFYLCASSMGADRRRGYTFGSGTRLTVV.

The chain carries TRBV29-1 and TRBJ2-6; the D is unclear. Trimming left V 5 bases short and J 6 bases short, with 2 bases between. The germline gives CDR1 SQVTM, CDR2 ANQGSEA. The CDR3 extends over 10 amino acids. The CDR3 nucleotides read TGCAGCGTTAAGGCCAACGTCCTGACTTTC. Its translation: CSVKANVLTF.

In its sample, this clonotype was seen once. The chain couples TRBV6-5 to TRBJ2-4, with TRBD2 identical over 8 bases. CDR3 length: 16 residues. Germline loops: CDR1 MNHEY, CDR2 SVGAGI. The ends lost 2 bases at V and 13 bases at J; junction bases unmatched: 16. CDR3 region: CASSYRRIGGVGEQYF. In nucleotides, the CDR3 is TGTGCCAGCAGTTACAGGCGGATCGGGGGGGTGGGGGAGCAGTACTTC.

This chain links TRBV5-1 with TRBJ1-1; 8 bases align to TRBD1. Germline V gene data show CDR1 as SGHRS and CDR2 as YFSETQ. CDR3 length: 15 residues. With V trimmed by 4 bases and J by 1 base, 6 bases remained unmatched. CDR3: CASSQRTGSNTEAFF. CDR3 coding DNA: TGCGCCAGCAGCCAACGGACAGGGTCGAACACTGAAGCTTTCTTT.

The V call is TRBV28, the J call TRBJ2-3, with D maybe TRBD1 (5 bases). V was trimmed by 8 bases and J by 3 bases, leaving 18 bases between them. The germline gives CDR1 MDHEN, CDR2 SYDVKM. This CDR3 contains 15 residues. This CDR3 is CASLQPAGKTDTQYF. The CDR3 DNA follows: TGTGCCAGCCTTCAACCAGCAGGGAAGACAGATACGCAGTATTTT.

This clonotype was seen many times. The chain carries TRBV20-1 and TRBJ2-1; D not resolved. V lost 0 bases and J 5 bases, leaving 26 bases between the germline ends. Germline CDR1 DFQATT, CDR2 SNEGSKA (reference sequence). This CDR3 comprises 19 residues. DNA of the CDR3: TGCAGTGCTAGAGATCTTACCTCTACGAGATTTACCCGGGACAATGAGCAGTTCTTC. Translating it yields CSARDLTSTRFTRDNEQFF.

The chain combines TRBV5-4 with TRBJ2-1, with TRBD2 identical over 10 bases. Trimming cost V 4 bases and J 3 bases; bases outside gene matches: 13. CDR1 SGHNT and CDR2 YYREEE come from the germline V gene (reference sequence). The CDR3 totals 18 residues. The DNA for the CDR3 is TGTGCCAGCAGCCTACCGGGACTAGCGACGTCGGTCTACAATGAGCAGTTCTTC. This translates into CASSLPGLATSVYNEQFF.

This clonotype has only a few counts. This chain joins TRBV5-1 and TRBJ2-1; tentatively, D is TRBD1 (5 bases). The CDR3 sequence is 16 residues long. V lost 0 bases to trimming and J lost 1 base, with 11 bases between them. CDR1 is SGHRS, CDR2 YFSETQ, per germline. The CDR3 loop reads CASSLEVRVSYNEQFF. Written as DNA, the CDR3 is TGCGCCAGCAGCTTGGAAGTCAGGGTGTCCTACAATGAGCAGTTCTTC.

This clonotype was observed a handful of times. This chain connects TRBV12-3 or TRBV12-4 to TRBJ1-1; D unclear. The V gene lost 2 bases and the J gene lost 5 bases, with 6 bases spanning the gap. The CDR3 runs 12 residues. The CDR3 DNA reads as TGTGCCAGCAGTTTAAGTAGTACTGAAGCTTTCTTT. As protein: CASSLSSTEAFF.

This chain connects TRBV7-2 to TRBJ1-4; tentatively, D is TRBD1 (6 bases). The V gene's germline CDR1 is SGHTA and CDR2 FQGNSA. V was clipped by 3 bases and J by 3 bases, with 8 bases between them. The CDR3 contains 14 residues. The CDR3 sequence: CASSFQGSNEKLFF. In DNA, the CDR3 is TGTGCCAGCAGCTTCCAGGGGTCTAATGAAAAACTGTTTTTT. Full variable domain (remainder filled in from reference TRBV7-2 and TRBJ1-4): GAGVSQSPSNKVTEKGKDVELRCDPISGHTALYWYRQSLGQGLEFLIYFQGNSAPDKSGLPSDRFSAERTGGSVSTLTIQRTQQEDSAVYLCASSFQGSNEKLFFGSGTQLSVL.